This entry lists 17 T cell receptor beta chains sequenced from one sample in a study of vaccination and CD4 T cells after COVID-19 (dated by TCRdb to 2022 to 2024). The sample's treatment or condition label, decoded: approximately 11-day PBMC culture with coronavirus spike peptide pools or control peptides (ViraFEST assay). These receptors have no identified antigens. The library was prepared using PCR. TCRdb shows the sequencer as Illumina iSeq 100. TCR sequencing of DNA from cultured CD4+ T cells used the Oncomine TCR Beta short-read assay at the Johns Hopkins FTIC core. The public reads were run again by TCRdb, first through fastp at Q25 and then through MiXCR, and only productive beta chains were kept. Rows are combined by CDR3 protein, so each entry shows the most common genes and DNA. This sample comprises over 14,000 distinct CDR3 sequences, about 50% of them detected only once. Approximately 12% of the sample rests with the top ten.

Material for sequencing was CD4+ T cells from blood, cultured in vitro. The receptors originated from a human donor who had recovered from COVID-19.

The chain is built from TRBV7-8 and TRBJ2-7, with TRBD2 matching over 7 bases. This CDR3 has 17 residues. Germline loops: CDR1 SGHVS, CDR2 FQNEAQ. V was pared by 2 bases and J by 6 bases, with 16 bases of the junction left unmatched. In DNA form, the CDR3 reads TGTGCCAGCAGCTTACCCCGCCGACTAGCCATTAACAGCGAGCAGTACTTC. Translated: CASSLPRRLAINSEQYF.

The CDR3: CSVEVREGYGYTF. For the CDR3, the DNA is TGCAGCGTTGAAGTCAGGGAAGGCTATGGCTACACCTTC. This sequence joins TRBV29-1 and TRBJ1-2; TRBD1 is a possible D gene (5 bases). Deletions cut 1 base from V and 4 bases from J, with 10 bases between. Germline lookup yields CDR1 SQVTM and CDR2 ANQGSEA. There are 13 residues in the CDR3.

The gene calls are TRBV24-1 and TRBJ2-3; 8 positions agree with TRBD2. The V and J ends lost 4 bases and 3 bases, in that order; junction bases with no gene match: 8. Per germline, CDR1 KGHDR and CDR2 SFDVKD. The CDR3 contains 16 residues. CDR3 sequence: CATSDSPGLGTDTQYF. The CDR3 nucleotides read TGTGCCACCAGTGACTCACCGGGACTAGGAACAGATACGCAGTATTTT.

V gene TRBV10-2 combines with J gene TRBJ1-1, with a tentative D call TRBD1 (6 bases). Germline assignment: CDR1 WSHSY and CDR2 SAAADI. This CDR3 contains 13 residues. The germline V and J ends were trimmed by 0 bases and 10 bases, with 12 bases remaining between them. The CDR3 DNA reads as TGCGCCAGCAGTGAGTCCGGGGGCCGGGGAGCTTTCTTT. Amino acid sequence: CASSESGGRGAFF.

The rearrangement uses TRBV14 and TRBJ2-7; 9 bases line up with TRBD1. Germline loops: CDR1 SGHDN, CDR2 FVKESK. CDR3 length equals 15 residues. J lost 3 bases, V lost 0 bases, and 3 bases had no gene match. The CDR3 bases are TGTGCCAGCAGCCAAGAAGTGACAGGGGGCTACGAGCAGTACTTC. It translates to CASSQEVTGGYEQYF.

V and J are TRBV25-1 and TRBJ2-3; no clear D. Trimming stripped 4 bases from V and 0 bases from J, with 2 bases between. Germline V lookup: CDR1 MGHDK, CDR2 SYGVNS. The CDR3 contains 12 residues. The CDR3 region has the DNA TGTGCCAGCAGTGCTAGCACAGATACGCAGTATTTT. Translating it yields CASSASTDTQYF.

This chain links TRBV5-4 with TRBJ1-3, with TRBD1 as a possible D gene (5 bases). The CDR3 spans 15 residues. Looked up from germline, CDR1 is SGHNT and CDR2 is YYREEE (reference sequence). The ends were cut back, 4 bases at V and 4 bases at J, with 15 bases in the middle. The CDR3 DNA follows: TGTGCCAGCAGCCCTAATACCCCAGGGGGAAACACCATATATTTT. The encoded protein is CASSPNTPGGNTIYF.

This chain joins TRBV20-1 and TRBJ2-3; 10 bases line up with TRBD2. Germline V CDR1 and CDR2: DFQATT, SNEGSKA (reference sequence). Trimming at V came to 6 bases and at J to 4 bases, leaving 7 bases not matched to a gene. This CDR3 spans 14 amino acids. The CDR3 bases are TGCAGTGCGGCCACTAGCGGGAAGTCAGATACGCAGTATTTT. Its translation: CSAATSGKSDTQYF.

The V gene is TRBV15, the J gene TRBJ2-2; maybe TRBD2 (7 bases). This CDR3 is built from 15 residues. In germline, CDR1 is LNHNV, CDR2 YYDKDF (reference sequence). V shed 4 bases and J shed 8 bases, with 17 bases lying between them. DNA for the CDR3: TGTGCCACCAGCACCGCCGGGGGGCCGGTAGGGGAGCTGTTTTTT. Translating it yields CATSTAGGPVGELFF.

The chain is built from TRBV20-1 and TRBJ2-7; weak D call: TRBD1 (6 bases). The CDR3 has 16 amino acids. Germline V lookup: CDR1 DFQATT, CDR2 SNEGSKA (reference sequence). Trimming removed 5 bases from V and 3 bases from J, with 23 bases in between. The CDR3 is CSALLGATGINYEQYF. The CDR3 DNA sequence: TGCAGTGCTCTACTGGGAGCTACAGGGATAAACTACGAGCAGTACTTC.

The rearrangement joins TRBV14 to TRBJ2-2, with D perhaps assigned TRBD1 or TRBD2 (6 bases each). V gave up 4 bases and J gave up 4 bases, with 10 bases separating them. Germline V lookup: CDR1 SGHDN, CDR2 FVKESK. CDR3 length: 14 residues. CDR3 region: CASSRRGSTGELFF. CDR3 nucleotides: TGTGCCAGCAGCCGGAGGGGGAGCACCGGGGAGCTGTTTTTT.

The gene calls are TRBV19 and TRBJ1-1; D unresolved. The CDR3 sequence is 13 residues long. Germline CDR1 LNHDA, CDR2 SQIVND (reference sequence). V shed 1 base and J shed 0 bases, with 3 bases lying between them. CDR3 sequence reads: CASSIGVNTEAFF. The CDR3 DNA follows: TGTGCCAGTAGTATAGGGGTGAACACTGAAGCTTTCTTT. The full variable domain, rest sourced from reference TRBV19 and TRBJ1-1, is DGGITQSPKYLFRKEGQNVTLSCEQNLNHDAMYWYRQDPGQGLRLIYYSQIVNDFQKGDIAEGYSVSREKKESFPLTVTSAQKNPTAFYLCASSIGVNTEAFFGQGTRLTVV.

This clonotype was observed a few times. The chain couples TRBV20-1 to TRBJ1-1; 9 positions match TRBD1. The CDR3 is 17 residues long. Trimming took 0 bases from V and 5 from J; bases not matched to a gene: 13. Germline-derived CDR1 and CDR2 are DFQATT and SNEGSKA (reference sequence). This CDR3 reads CSARDWTGDRSGTEAFF. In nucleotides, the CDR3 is TGCAGTGCTAGAGACTGGACAGGGGATCGTAGTGGGACTGAAGCTTTCTTT.

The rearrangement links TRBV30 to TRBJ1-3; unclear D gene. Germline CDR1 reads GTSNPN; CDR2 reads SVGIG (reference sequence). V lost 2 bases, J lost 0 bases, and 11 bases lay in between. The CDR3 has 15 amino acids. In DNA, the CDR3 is TGTGCCTGGAGTTCGAGGTCACTCTCTGGAAACACCATATATTTT. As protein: CAWSSRSLSGNTIYF. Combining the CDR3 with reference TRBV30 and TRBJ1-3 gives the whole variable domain SQTIHQWPATLVQPVGSPLSLECTVEGTSNPNLYWYRQAAGRGLQLLFYSVGIGQISSEVPQNLSASRPQDRQFILSSKKLLLSDSGFYLCAWSSRSLSGNTIYFGEGSWLTVV.

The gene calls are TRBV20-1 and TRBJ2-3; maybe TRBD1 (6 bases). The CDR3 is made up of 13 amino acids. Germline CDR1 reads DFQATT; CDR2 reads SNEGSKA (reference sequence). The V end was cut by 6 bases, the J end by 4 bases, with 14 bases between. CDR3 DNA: TGCAGTGCCGGACAGCCTAACCCAGATACGCAGTATTTT. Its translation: CSAGQPNPDTQYF.

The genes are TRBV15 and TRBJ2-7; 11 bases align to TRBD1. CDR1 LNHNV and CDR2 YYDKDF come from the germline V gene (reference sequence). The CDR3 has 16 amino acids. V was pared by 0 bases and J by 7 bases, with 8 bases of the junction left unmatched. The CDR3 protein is CATSRESPGQGVEQYF. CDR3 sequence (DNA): TGTGCCACCAGCAGAGAATCCCCGGGACAGGGGGTAGAGCAGTACTTC.

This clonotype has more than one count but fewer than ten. CDR3 DNA sequence: TGTGCCAGCAGTAGTGGTTGGGTGGGATGGGACGGAGAGACCCAGTACTTC. It specifies CASSSGWVGWDGETQYF. This sequence joins TRBV6-1 and TRBJ2-5, with D possibly called TRBD1 or TRBD2 (5 bases each). Germline loops: CDR1 MNHNS, CDR2 SASEGT. Trimming stripped 5 bases from V and 4 bases from J, with 23 bases between. CDR3 length: 17 residues.